The sequence of this T cell receptor (beta chain) was determined in a study of T cell responses to AZD1222 COVID-19 vaccine. Assay used: immunoSEQ multiplex PCR; TCRdb lists only in-frame clones, some missing. Here the sample spans 150,000 or so clones, about 95% being singletons. A word on this clone: Its specificity is not known.

Study-level findings and limits: Per reports, nearly half of all spike-specific TCRs target regions that are unmutated in variants. At 160-218 and 743-854, vaccine-associated CD4 TCRs were dominant, and they spanned spike.

This CDR3 contains 15 residues. With 8 bases removed from V and 4 bases from J, the gap between germline ends came to 18 bases. Looked up from germline, CDR1 is SGHVS and CDR2 is FQNEAQ. The TCR originated in an adult in good health. This sequence joins TRBV7-8 and TRBJ1-5; TRBD1 is a possible D gene (5 bases). The sequencing used peripheral blood, collected on day 0 of AZD1222 vaccination. CDR3 bases: TGTGCCAGCGCCACCGGGACGGGTAAGAATCAGCCCCAGCATTTT. Its translation: CASATGTGKNQPQHF.